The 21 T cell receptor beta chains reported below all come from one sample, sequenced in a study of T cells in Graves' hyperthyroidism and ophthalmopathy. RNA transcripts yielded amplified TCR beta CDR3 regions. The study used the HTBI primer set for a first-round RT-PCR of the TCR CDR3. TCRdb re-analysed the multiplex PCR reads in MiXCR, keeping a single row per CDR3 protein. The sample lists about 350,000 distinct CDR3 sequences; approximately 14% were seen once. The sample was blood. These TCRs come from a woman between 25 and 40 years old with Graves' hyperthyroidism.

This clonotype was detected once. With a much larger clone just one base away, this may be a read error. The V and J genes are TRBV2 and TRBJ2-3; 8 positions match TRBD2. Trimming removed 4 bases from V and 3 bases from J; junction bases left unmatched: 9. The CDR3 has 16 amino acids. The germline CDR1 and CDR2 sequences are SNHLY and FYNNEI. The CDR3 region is CASSGAGSGTTDTQYF. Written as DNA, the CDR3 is TGTGCCAGCAGTGGAGCGGGTAGCGGGACAACAGATACGCAGTATTTT.

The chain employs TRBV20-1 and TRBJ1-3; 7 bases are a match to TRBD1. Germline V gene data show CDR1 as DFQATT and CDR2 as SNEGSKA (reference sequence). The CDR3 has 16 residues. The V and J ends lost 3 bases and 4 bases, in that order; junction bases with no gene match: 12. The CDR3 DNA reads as TGCAGTGCTAGCACCGGACAGGACCTCGGAGGAAACACCATATATTTT. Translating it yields CSASTGQDLGGNTIYF.

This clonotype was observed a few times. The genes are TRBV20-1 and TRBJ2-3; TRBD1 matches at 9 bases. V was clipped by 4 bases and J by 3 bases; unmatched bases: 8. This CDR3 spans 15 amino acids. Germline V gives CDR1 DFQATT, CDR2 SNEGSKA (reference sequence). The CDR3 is CSAMGGQGTTDTQYF. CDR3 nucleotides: TGCAGTGCTATGGGGGGACAGGGAACGACAGATACGCAGTATTTT.

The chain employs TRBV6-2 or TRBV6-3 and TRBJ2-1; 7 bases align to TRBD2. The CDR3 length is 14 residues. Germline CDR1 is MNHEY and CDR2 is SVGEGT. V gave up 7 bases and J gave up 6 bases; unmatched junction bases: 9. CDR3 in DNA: TGTGCCAGCAATCTCGGGGAGGGAGGCAATGAGCAGTTCTTC. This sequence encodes CASNLGEGGNEQFF.

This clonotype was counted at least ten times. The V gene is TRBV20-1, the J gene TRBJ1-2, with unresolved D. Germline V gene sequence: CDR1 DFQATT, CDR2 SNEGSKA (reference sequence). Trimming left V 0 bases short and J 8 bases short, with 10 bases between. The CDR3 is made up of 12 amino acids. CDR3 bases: TGCAGTGCTAGAGATCGGCGTGAAGGCTACACCTTC. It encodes CSARDRREGYTF.

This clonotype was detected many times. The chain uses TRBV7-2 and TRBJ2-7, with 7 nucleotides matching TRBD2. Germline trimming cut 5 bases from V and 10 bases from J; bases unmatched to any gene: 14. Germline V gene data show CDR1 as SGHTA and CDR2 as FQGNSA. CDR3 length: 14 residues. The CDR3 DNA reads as TGTGCCAGCAGCCCCTTCCCCCAGGGCGGGAGACAGTACTTC. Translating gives CASSPFPQGGRQYF.

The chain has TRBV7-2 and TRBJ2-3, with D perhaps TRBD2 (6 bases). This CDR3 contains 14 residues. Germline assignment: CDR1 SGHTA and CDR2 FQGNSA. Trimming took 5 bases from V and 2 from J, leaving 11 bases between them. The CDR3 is CASSLGTPTDTQYF. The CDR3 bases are TGTGCCAGCAGCCTAGGGACTCCCACAGATACGCAGTATTTT.

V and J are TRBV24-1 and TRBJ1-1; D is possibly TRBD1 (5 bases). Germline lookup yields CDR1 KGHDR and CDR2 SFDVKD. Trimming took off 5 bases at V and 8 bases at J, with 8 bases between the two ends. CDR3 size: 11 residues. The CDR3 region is CATSGGREAFF. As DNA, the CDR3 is TGTGCCACCAGTGGGGGCAGGGAAGCTTTCTTT.

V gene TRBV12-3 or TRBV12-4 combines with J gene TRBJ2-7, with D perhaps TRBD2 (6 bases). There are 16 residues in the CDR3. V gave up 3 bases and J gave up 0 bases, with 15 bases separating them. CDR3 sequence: CASSLAGRGPSYEQYF. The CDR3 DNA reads TGTGCCAGCAGTTTGGCGGGGCGGGGTCCCTCCTACGAGCAGTACTTC.

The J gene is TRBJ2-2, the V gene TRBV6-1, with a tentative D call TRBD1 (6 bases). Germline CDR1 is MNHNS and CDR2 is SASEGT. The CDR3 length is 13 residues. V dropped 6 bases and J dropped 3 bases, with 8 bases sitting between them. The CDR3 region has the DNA TGTGCCAGCAGATGGGGGCACACCGGGGAGCTGTTTTTT. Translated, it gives CASRWGHTGELFF.

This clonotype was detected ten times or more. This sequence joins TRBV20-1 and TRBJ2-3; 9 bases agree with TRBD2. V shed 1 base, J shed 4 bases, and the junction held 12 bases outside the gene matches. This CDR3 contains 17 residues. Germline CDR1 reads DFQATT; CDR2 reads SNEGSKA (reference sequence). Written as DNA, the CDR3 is TGCAGTGCTAGAGTTGCGGGAGGGCCGGTGGAGGCAGATACGCAGTATTTT. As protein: CSARVAGGPVEADTQYF.

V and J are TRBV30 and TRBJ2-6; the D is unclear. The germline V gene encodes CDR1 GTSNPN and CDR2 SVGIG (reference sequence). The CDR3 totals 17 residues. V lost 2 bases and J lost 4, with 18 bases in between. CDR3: CAWSPSPVTPGANVLTF. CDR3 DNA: TGTGCCTGGAGTCCATCTCCAGTGACCCCCGGGGCCAACGTCCTGACTTTC.

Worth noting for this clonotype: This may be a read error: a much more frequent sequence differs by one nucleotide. The DNA of the CDR3 is TGTGCCAGCAGGACTAGCGGGGGCTACACCGGGGAGCTGTTTTTT. This translates into CASRTSGGYTGELFF. This sequence joins TRBV28 and TRBJ2-2; TRBD2 aligns across 12 bases. The V gene end was trimmed by 6 bases and the J gene end by 3 bases; junction bases not matched to a gene: 2. The CDR3 consists of 15 residues. The germline CDR1 and CDR2 sequences are MDHEN and SYDVKM. The variable domain in full, with the rest retrieved from reference TRBV28 and TRBJ2-2, is DVKVTQSSRYLVKRTGEKVFLECVQDMDHENMFWYRQDPGLGLRLIYFSYDVKMKEKGDIPEGYSVSREKKERFSLILESASTNQTSMYLCASRTSGGYTGELFFGEGSRLTVL.

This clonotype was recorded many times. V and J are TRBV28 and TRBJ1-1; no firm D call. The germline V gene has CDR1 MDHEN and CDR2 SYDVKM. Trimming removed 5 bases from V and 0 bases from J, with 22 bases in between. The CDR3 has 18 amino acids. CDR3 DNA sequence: TGTGCCAGCAGTCTGCCCCGGTCCTGGAGGACTATGAACACTGAAGCTTTCTTT. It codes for CASSLPRSWRTMNTEAFF.

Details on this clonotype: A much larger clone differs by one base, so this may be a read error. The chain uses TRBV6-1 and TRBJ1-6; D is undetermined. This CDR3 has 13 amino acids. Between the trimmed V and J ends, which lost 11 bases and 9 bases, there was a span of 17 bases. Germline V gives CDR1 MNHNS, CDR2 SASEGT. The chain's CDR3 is CAPNRETFSPLHF. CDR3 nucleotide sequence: TGTGCCCCCAATAGGGAAACTTTTTCACCCCTCCACTTT.

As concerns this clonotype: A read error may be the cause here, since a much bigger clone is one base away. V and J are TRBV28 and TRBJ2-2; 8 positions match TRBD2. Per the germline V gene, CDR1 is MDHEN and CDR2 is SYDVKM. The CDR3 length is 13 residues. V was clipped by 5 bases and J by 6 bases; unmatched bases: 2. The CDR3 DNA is TGTGCCAGCAGTGGGACTAGACCCGGGGAGCTGTTTTTT. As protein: CASSGTRPGELFF.

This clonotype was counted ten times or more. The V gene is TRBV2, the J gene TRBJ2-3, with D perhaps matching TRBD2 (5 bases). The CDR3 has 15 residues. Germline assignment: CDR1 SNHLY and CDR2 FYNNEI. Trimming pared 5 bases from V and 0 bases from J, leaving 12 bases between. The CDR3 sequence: CASSRGYTSTDTQYF. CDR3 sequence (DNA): TGTGCCAGCAGTCGGGGTTACACTAGCACAGATACGCAGTATTTT. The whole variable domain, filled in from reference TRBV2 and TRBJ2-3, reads EPEVTQTPSHQVTQMGQEVILRCVPISNHLYFYWYRQILGQKVEFLVSFYNNEISEKSEIFDDQFSVERPDGSNFTLKIRSTKLEDSAMYFCASSRGYTSTDTQYFGPGTRLTVL.

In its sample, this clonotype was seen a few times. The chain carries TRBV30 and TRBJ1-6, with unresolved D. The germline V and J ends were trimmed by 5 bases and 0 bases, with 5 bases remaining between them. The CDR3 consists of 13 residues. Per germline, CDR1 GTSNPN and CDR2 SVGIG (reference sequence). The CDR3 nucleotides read TGTGCCTGGTCGAGCTCCTATAATTCACCCCTCCACTTT. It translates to CAWSSSYNSPLHF.

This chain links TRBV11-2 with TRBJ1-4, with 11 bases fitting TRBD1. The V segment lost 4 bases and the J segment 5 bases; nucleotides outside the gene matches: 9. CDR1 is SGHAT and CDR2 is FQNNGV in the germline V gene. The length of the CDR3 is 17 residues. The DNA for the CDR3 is TGTGCCAGCAGCTCGCCGAAGCGGGACAGGGGGAATGAAAAACTGTTTTTT. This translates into CASSSPKRDRGNEKLFF. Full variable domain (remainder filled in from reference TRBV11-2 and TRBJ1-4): EAGVAQSPRYKIIEKRQSVAFWCNPISGHATLYWYQQILGQGPKLLIQFQNNGVVDDSQLPKDRFSAERLKGVDSTLKIQPAKLEDSAVYLCASSSPKRDRGNEKLFFGSGTQLSVL.

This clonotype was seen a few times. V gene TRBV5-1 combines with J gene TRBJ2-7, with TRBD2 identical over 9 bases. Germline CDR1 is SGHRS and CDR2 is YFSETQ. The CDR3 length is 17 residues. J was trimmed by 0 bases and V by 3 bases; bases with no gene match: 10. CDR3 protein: CASSSETSGFSSYEQYF. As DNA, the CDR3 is TGCGCCAGCAGCTCCGAGACTAGCGGTTTCAGCTCCTACGAGCAGTACTTC.

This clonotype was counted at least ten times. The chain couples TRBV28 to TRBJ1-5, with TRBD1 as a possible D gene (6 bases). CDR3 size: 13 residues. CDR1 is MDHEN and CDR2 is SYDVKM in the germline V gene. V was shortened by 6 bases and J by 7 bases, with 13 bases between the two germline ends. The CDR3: CASRPNTGQPQHF. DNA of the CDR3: TGTGCCAGCAGGCCCAATACAGGGCAGCCCCAGCATTTT.